These T cell receptor beta chains were read from a single sample in a study of blood T cell repertoires in COVID-19. TCRdb's copy holds only in-frame clones and misses some; the assay was immunoSEQ multiplex PCR. The sample lists around 99,000 clones, less than 85% occurring once. Sequenced: peripheral blood. The receptor source for this set is a woman of 80 years or more with active or convalescent COVID-19. Each CDR3 is given with its conserved first and last residue. A D gene is named only where the DNA matches it firmly. Only some rows state a clone size, as once, few, many or a class for expanded clones.

D,size,J,V,CDR3,DNA
NA,once,TRBJ1-1,TRBV6-5,CASSYLGLGATEAFF,TGTGCCAGCAGTTACCTAGGTCTTGGGGCCACTGAAGCTTTCTTT
TRBD1,NA,TRBJ2-2,TRBV2,CASRETGVNTGELFF,TGTGCCAGCAGAGAAACAGGGGTGAACACCGGGGAGCTGTTTTTT
NA,NA,TRBJ2-7,TRBV24-1,CATSLGGEQYF,TGTGCCACCAGTCTAGGGGGCGAGCAGTACTTC
NA,NA,TRBJ2-1,TRBV29-1,CSVGSRGADTEQFF,TGCAGCGTTGGGAGTCGCGGGGCCGACACGGAGCAGTTCTTC
TRBD2,NA,TRBJ2-3,TRBV7-8,CASSLGSGRTDTQYF,TGTGCCAGCAGCTTAGGTAGCGGGAGGACAGATACGCAGTATTTT
NA,once,TRBJ2-3,TRBV9,CASRKAGSGTDTQYF,TGTGCCAGCAGGAAAGCCGGGAGCGGCACAGATACGCAGTATTTT
NA,NA,TRBJ1-2,TRBV7-2,CASSPRQIDGYTF,TGTGCCAGCAGCCCCCGACAAATCGATGGCTACACCTTC
TRBD1,few,TRBJ2-3,TRBV5-1,CASSLDRAYDTQYF,TGTGCCAGCAGCTTGGACAGGGCGTACGATACGCAGTATTTT
NA,NA,TRBJ1-1,TRBV12-3/TRBV12-4,CASSLLRDTEAFF,TGTGCCAGCAGTTTACTTCGGGACACTGAAGCTTTCTTT
NA,NA,TRBJ2-2,TRBV10-1,CASSFQGTGELFF,TGCGCCAGCAGTTTCCAGGGAACCGGGGAGCTGTTTTTT
TRBD1,few,TRBJ2-3,TRBV6-5,CAGYETGASTDTQYF,TGTGCCGGCTATGAGACAGGGGCGAGCACAGATACGCAGTATTTT
TRBD1,NA,TRBJ1-1,TRBV15,CATSSHFGQGVRNTEAFF,TGTGCCACCAGCAGCCACTTTGGACAGGGGGTTAGGAACACTGAAGCTTTCTTT
TRBD1,NA,TRBJ2-5,TRBV7-6,CASSPRTGLQETQYF,TGTGCCAGCAGCCCAAGGACAGGACTCCAAGAGACCCAGTACTTC
TRBD2,NA,TRBJ2-1,TRBV10-1,CASSGLADSSYNEQFF,TGCGCCAGCTCGGGACTAGCGGACAGCTCCTACAATGAGCAGTTCTTC
NA,NA,TRBJ2-7,TRBV7-3,CASSSSPSSYEQYF,TGTGCCAGCAGCTCCAGTCCCTCCTCCTACGAGCAGTACTTC
TRBD2,NA,TRBJ2-1,TRBV7-2,CASSPGLAGAYNEQFF,TGTGCCAGCAGCCCCGGACTAGCGGGAGCATACAATGAGCAGTTCTTC
NA,NA,TRBJ2-7,TRBV19,CASSRAGGTYEQYF,TGTGCCAGTAGTAGGGCGGGCGGGACCTACGAGCAGTACTTC
TRBD1,NA,TRBJ2-3,TRBV6-4,CASSPGTGRRDTQYF,TGTGCCAGCAGTCCAGGGACAGGGCGTAGAGATACGCAGTATTTT
NA,NA,TRBJ2-3,TRBV24-1,CATSDQDSTDTQYF,TGTGCCACCAGTGACCAGGACTCCACAGATACGCAGTATTTT
NA,few,TRBJ2-4,TRBV6-2/TRBV6-3,CASSPLVSAKNIQYF,TGTGCCAGCAGTCCCTTAGTTTCAGCCAAAAACATTCAGTACTTC
TRBD2,NA,TRBJ2-3,TRBV11-2,CASSLLAGASTDTQYF,TGTGCCAGCAGCTTATTAGCGGGAGCTAGCACAGATACGCAGTATTTT
TRBD1,NA,TRBJ1-1,TRBV6-1,CASSAGQGVSEAFF,TGTGCCAGCAGTGCGGGACAGGGGGTATCTGAAGCTTTCTTT
NA,NA,TRBJ1-5,TRBV5-8,CASTSRGGGNSNQPQHF,TGTGCCAGCACCTCCCGGGGGGGAGGTAATAGCAATCAGCCCCAGCATTTT
TRBD2,NA,TRBJ2-1,TRBV29-1,CSVEDPLLAETRGEQFF,TGCAGCGTTGAAGACCCACTTCTAGCGGAGACGAGGGGTGAGCAGTTCTTC
NA,NA,TRBJ2-7,TRBV6-5,CASSYSSRVGSQYF,TGTGCCAGCAGTTACTCTAGCCGGGTAGGATCGCAGTACTTC
TRBD1,NA,TRBJ1-6,TRBV7-2,CASSIRTGLNSPLHF,TGTGCCAGCAGCATCCGGACAGGGCTGAATTCACCCCTCCACTTT
TRBD1,NA,TRBJ1-1,TRBV6-5,CASSYRTGGTEAFF,TGTGCCAGCAGTTACCGGACAGGGGGCACTGAAGCTTTCTTT
NA,NA,TRBJ2-1,TRBV5-1,CASSLGLWSHEQFF,TGCGCCAGCAGCTTAGGACTATGGAGCCATGAGCAGTTCTTC
TRBD1,few,TRBJ2-1,TRBV18,CASSPGQVNEQFF,TGTGCCAGCTCACCAGGACAGGTCAATGAGCAGTTCTTC
NA,NA,TRBJ1-2,TRBV29-1,CSVEHFYGYTF,TGCAGCGTTGAACATTTCTATGGCTACACCTTC
NA,NA,TRBJ2-1,TRBV29-1,CSVESGTMEGEQFF,TGCAGCGTTGAGAGCGGGACAATGGAGGGCGAGCAGTTCTTC
NA,NA,TRBJ2-7,TRBV11-2,CASSLERTVSYEQYF,TGTGCCAGCAGCTTAGAGAGGACAGTATCCTACGAGCAGTACTTC
TRBD1,NA,TRBJ2-2,TRBV7-2,CASSFQQGDPGELFF,TGTGCCAGCAGCTTTCAACAGGGGGATCCCGGGGAGCTGTTTTTT
TRBD1,NA,TRBJ2-5,TRBV5-1,CASSYGDRGPETQYF,TGCGCCAGCAGCTATGGGGACAGGGGGCCAGAGACCCAGTACTTC
TRBD1,NA,TRBJ2-7,TRBV10-3,CAISDRGAAGGGYEQYF,TGTGCCATCAGTGACCGAGGGGCGGCAGGGGGCGGTTACGAGCAGTACTTC
NA,NA,TRBJ1-6,TRBV6-4,CASSEGANSPLHF,TGTGCCAGCAGTGAGGGGGCGAATTCACCCCTCCACTTT
TRBD1,few,TRBJ1-4,TRBV7-9,CASSLGTGVDEKLFF,TGTGCCAGCAGCTTAGGGACAGGGGTCGATGAAAAACTGTTTTTT
TRBD2,NA,TRBJ2-5,TRBV19,CASSIPSSGMYQETQYF,TGTGCCAGTAGTATCCCCTCTAGCGGGATGTACCAAGAGACCCAGTACTTC
TRBD1,few,TRBJ2-5,TRBV7-3,CASSPTGDGLETQYF,TGTGCCAGCAGCCCTACAGGGGATGGGCTAGAGACCCAGTACTTC
TRBD1,once,TRBJ1-5,TRBV4-1,CASSQDLPGTGYSNQPQHF,TGCGCCAGCAGCCAAGATTTGCCCGGGACAGGATATAGCAATCAGCCCCAGCATTTT
TRBD1,NA,TRBJ2-7,TRBV3-1/TRBV3-2,CASSHRDRDYEQYF,TGTGCCAGCAGTCACCGGGACAGGGACTACGAGCAGTACTTC
NA,NA,TRBJ2-1,TRBV5-1,CASSVVGVNEQFF,TGCGCCAGCAGCGTAGTAGGGGTCAATGAGCAGTTCTTC
TRBD2,NA,TRBJ2-1,TRBV15,CATSRGLAGEGEQFF,TGTGCCACCAGCAGAGGGTTAGCGGGAGAGGGTGAGCAGTTCTTC
NA,NA,TRBJ2-1,TRBV4-2,CASSQEPARVSSYNEQFF,TGTGCCAGCAGCCAAGAACCCGCGCGGGTCAGCTCCTACAATGAGCAGTTCTTC
NA,NA,TRBJ2-2,TRBV19,CASSMTGNTGELFF,TGTGCCAGTAGTATGACGGGGAACACCGGGGAGCTGTTTTTT
TRBD1,NA,TRBJ2-7,TRBV29-1,CSVEVDRGQQYF,TGCAGCGTTGAAGTGGACAGGGGGCAGCAGTACTTC
NA,NA,TRBJ2-1,TRBV9,CASSVPAGGEQFF,TGTGCCAGCAGCGTACCCGCGGGCGGGGAGCAGTTCTTC
TRBD2,NA,TRBJ2-7,TRBV4-2,CASSLVRTSGYEQYF,TGTGCCAGCAGCCTGGTTCGGACTAGTGGGTACGAGCAGTACTTC
TRBD1,NA,TRBJ1-1,TRBV19,CASSMGGTGRHTEAFF,TGTGCCAGTAGTATGGGGGGGACAGGGAGACACACTGAAGCTTTCTTT
NA,NA,TRBJ2-2,TRBV19,CASQRTAIAGELFF,TGTGCCAGTCAACGGACAGCCATCGCCGGGGAGCTGTTTTTT
TRBD1,NA,TRBJ2-1,TRBV10-3,CAISESSGGTEQFF,TGTGCCATCAGTGAGTCGTCAGGGGGTACTGAGCAGTTCTTC